What follows is one T cell receptor beta chain and its context. Its antigen is still unknown. This PCR relied on a set of 60 Vbeta primers and 13 Jbeta primers. The repertoire was sequenced with immunoSEQ multiplex PCR; TCRdb's copy has only in-frame clones and lacks some. The sample yields approximately 120,000 clones, approximately 80% seen once. These data are taken from a study of cytomegalovirus exposure and HLA in healthy donors. The germline V and J ends were trimmed by 5 bases and 4 bases, with 6 bases remaining between them. This CDR3 has 12 amino acids. Germline V gene lookup returns CDR1 MDHEN and CDR2 SYDVKM. Study-wide findings and caveats: There was a cluster of highly shared sequence variants that was likely a sequencing artifact.

The sequence was collected from a man aged 35-49 years in good health and CMV-seropositive. Sequencing was done on a sample of PBMCs. The rearrangement joins TRBV28 to TRBJ1-5; D is unclear. CDR3: CASSLLNQPQHF. In DNA, the CDR3 is TGTGCCAGCAGTCTTTTAAATCAGCCCCAGCATTTT.